The 10 T cell receptor beta chains reported below all come from one sample, sequenced in a study of human T cells and chemical hapten exposure (dated by TCRdb to 2020 to 2022). The library was made by RACE. The sequencing machine was a NextSeq 500. TCRdb reran the public reads through fastp at Q25 and MiXCR, keeping productive beta chains. Under each unique CDR3 protein, matching rows form one entry showing the most common genes and DNA. Recorded for this sample are 150,000 or so distinct CDR3 sequences; roughly 15% of them occurred a single time. The ten most abundant clones make up about 1.7% of the sample. The time point label on this specimen signifies: patch test 1, 2 weeks after DPC sensitization. This specimen's treatment or condition label, per the study, means: therapeutic diphenylcyclopropenone sensitization with weekly scalp DPC. This specimen consisted of whole blood, obtained in connection with sensitization to the hapten diphenylcyclopropenone (DPC). The receptors were sampled from a woman aged 25-40 years with alopecia areata. Some clones in this sample may be carry-over from other donors' samples.

The chain links TRBV9 to TRBJ2-1, with TRBD2 matching 7 bases. CDR3 length equals 18 residues. V was clipped by 0 bases and J by 3 bases; unmatched bases: 12. Germline CDR1 is SGDLS and CDR2 is YYNGEE. DNA of the CDR3: TGTGCCAGCAGCGTAGGTTCCTTAGGCGGGGGACTCTACAATGAGCAGTTCTTC. Encoded protein: CASSVGSLGGGLYNEQFF.

The chain recombines TRBV20-1 with TRBJ2-1; 8 bases are a match to TRBD2. With 6 bases clipped from V and 1 base from J, the junction kept 8 bases outside the gene matches. This CDR3 spans 15 amino acids. The germline V gene encodes CDR1 DFQATT and CDR2 SNEGSKA (reference sequence). CDR3 sequence reads: CSAQGIAGSYNEQFF. The CDR3 coding sequence is TGCAGTGCCCAGGGCATAGCGGGGTCCTACAATGAGCAGTTCTTC.

V usage is TRBV3-1 and J usage is TRBJ2-6, with D tentatively TRBD1 (6 bases). V lost 5 bases and J 0 bases, leaving 8 bases between the germline ends. Germline CDR1 LGHDT, CDR2 YNNKEL (reference sequence). There are 15 residues in the CDR3. CDR3 sequence: CASSGQSSGANVLTF. The CDR3 DNA sequence: TGTGCCAGCAGCGGACAGAGCTCTGGGGCCAACGTCCTGACTTTC.

In this sample, this clonotype turned up a few times. V is TRBV12-3 or TRBV12-4 and J is TRBJ1-5; no reliable D call. Trimming pared 3 bases from V and 10 bases from J, leaving 7 bases between. This CDR3 comprises 11 residues. The CDR3: CASSFSGPQHF. CDR3 coding DNA: TGTGCCAGCAGTTTTAGTGGACCCCAGCATTTT.

The chain couples TRBV5-4 to TRBJ2-3; D gene unclear. The CDR3 sequence is 16 residues long. V was trimmed by 0 bases and J by 2 bases, leaving 13 bases between them. Germline V gives CDR1 SGHNT, CDR2 YYREEE (reference sequence). The CDR3 DNA reads TGTGCCAGCAGCTTGGATCTCGGATCAACCACAGATACGCAGTATTTT. Amino acids: CASSLDLGSTTDTQYF.

The CDR3 region has the DNA TGCAGTGCTGCGGATCGACACACTGAAGCTTTCTTT. Protein product: CSAADRHTEAFF. V gene TRBV20-1 combines with J gene TRBJ1-1; D is unresolved. Germline lookup yields CDR1 DFQATT and CDR2 SNEGSKA (reference sequence). V lost 5 bases and J 3 bases, leaving 10 bases between the germline ends. The length of the CDR3 is 12 residues.

This clonotype appeared a few times. The chain combines TRBV20-1 with TRBJ1-5, with D uncertain. Germline V gives CDR1 DFQATT, CDR2 SNEGSKA (reference sequence). CDR3 length equals 13 residues. The V and J ends lost 8 bases and 3 bases respectively, with 14 bases between them. CDR3 sequence reads: CSTPDSNNQPQHF. The CDR3 DNA reads as TGCAGTACTCCGGACTCTAACAATCAGCCCCAGCATTTT.

This clonotype has only a few counts. The CDR3, as DNA: TGTGCCAGCAGGATAGGGACCTCCTACGAGCAGTACTTC. Protein: CASRIGTSYEQYF. This sequence joins TRBV28 and TRBJ2-7, with D perhaps given as TRBD1 or TRBD2 (5 bases each). With 6 bases removed from V and 0 bases from J, the gap between germline ends came to 9 bases. CDR1 is MDHEN and CDR2 is SYDVKM in the germline V gene. The CDR3 is 13 amino acids.

This clonotype appeared a few times. This rearrangement joins TRBV6-6 to TRBJ2-7; tentatively, D is TRBD2 (5 bases). Germline loops: CDR1 MNHNY, CDR2 SVGAGI (reference sequence). V was trimmed by 2 bases and J by 7 bases, leaving 18 bases between them. There are 15 residues in the CDR3. The CDR3 region is CASSYVTEFPGEQYF. The CDR3 region has the DNA TGTGCCAGCAGTTACGTAACGGAGTTCCCGGGAGAGCAGTACTTC.

Concerning this clonotype: A much larger clone differs by one base, so this may be a read error. The rearrangement uses TRBV28 and TRBJ2-7, with D perhaps TRBD1 (6 bases). Trimming pared 5 bases from V and 3 bases from J, leaving 8 bases between. CDR1 is MDHEN, CDR2 SYDVKM, per germline. The CDR3 sequence is 12 residues long. The CDR3 sequence is CASSGDNYEQYF. The CDR3 DNA sequence: TGTGCCAGCAGTGGGGACAACTACGAGCAGTACTTC.